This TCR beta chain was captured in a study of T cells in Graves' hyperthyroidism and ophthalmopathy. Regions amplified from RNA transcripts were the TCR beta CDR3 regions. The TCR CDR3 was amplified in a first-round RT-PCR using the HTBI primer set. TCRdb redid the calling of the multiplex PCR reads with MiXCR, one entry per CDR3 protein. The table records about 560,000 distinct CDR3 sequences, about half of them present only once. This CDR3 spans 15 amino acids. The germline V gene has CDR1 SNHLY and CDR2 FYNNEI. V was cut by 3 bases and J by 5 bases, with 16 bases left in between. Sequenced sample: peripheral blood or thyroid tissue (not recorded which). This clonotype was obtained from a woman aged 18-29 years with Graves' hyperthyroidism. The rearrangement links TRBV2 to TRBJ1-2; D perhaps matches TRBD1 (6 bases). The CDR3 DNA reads TGTGCCAGCAGTGACCCTCGGGGGGCAGAATATGGCTACACCTTC. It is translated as CASSDPRGAEYGYTF.